Below are 18 T cell receptor beta chains sequenced from a single sample in a study of blood T cell repertoires in COVID-19. TCRdb's table, derived via immunoSEQ multiplex PCR, lists solely in-frame clones and lacks some. The sample has around 140,000 clones; 88% are singletons. The material sequenced was peripheral blood. The receptors come from a man aged 65 to 79 with acute or convalescent COVID-19.

This clone was seen only a few times. The chain recombines TRBV18 with TRBJ1-2; TRBD1 might be the D (6 bases). Germline CDR1 is KGHSH and CDR2 is LQKENI. The CDR3 contains 15 residues. V shed 4 bases and J shed 5 bases, with 17 bases lying between them. The CDR3 protein is CASSLRTDMKYGYTF. Here the CDR3 DNA reads TGTGCCAGCTCACTCCGGACAGACATGAAATATGGCTACACCTTC.

The chain recombines TRBV5-1 with TRBJ2-1, with 7 bases identical to TRBD1. The V gene end was trimmed by 3 bases and the J gene end by 10 bases; junction bases not matched to a gene: 7. CDR3 length equals 13 residues. CDR1 is SGHRS and CDR2 is YFSETQ in the germline V gene. The CDR3: CASSSLQGKEQFF. The CDR3 region has the DNA TGCGCCAGCAGCTCCTTACAGGGGAAAGAGCAGTTCTTC.

V gene TRBV5-1 combines with J gene TRBJ2-7, with D perhaps TRBD2 (6 bases). V was shortened by 7 bases and J by 3 bases, with 11 bases between the two germline ends. Germline V gene sequence: CDR1 SGHRS, CDR2 YFSETQ. CDR3 length: 12 residues. The CDR3 spells CASSLGLYEQYF. CDR3 in DNA: TGCGCCAGCTCGCTGGGACTCTACGAGCAGTACTTC. The full variable domain, completed using reference TRBV5-1 and TRBJ2-7, is KAGVTQTPRYLIKTRGQQVTLSCSPISGHRSVSWYQQTPGQGLQFLFEYFSETQRNKGNFPGRFSGRQFSNSRSEMNVSTLELGDSALYLCASSLGLYEQYFGPGTRLTVT.

This clone was counted between two and nine times. The chain combines TRBV24-1 with TRBJ2-5, with a tentative D call TRBD1 (6 bases). This CDR3 is built from 14 residues. CDR1 KGHDR and CDR2 SFDVKD come from the germline V gene. The V end lost 5 bases, the J end lost 4 bases, and 13 bases lay between the germline ends. The CDR3 DNA sequence: TGTGCCACCAGTGGTGGGGCCAGGGGAGAGACCCAGTACTTC. It translates to CATSGGARGETQYF.

The chain recombines TRBV19 with TRBJ2-1; D possibly corresponds to TRBD1 (5 bases). V was trimmed by 4 bases and J by 5 bases, leaving 21 bases between them. The CDR3 totals 17 residues. The V gene's germline CDR1 is LNHDA and CDR2 SQIVND (reference sequence). CDR3 region: CASSTVRAGPRNNEQFF. For the CDR3, the DNA is TGTGCCAGTAGTACGGTAAGGGCAGGGCCCCGTAACAATGAGCAGTTCTTC.

The table lists this clone with a count of one. The rearrangement links TRBV28 to TRBJ2-1; 9 positions match TRBD1. Germline CDR1 reads MDHEN; CDR2 reads SYDVKM. The V gene end was trimmed by 5 bases and the J gene end by 6 bases; junction bases not matched to a gene: 5. This CDR3 contains 14 residues. The CDR3 here is CASSRGQGSNEQFF. The CDR3 DNA follows: TGTGCCAGCAGTAGGGGACAGGGCAGCAATGAGCAGTTCTTC.

This chain connects TRBV12-3 or TRBV12-4 to TRBJ2-3; D is unclear. This CDR3 is 13 amino acids long. Trimming cost V 7 bases and J 3 bases, with 11 bases left between them. The CDR3 protein is CASTPQATDTQYF. DNA for the CDR3: TGTGCCAGCACCCCCCAGGCGACAGATACGCAGTATTTT.

The rearrangement uses TRBV3-1 (or the pseudogene TRBV3-2) and TRBJ2-7; 8 positions agree with TRBD1. The ends lost 3 bases at V and 5 bases at J; junction bases unmatched: 6. Germline CDR1 is LGHDT and CDR2 is YNNKEL (reference sequence). This CDR3 is built from 14 residues. The CDR3 DNA is TGTGCCAGCAGCCAGAACCAACAGGGGGACGAGCAGTACTTC. Its translation is CASSQNQQGDEQYF.

The rearrangement links TRBV19 to TRBJ1-5; tentative D call: TRBD1 (6 bases). This CDR3 has 15 residues. The V end lost 5 bases, the J end lost 5 bases, and 16 bases lay between the germline ends. Germline V gene sequence: CDR1 LNHDA, CDR2 SQIVND (reference sequence). The CDR3 spells CASSLLPAGDQPQHF. As DNA, the CDR3 is TGTGCCAGTAGTCTCCTCCCGGCAGGGGATCAGCCCCAGCATTTT.

This clone was recorded once. This chain links TRBV19 with TRBJ1-1, with D tentatively TRBD1 (6 bases). CDR1 LNHDA and CDR2 SQIVND come from the germline V gene (reference sequence). CDR3 size: 13 residues. The V end lost 1 base, the J end lost 8 bases, and 11 bases lay between the germline ends. The CDR3 sequence is CASSIGEDREAFF. The CDR3, as DNA: TGTGCCAGTAGTATAGGAGAAGACAGGGAAGCTTTCTTT.

The gene calls are TRBV12-3 or TRBV12-4 and TRBJ1-1, with a tentative D call TRBD1 (5 bases). This CDR3 has 13 amino acids. The ends were cut back, 3 bases at V and 4 bases at J, with 9 bases in the middle. The CDR3 is CASSFGGGTEAFF. DNA for the CDR3: TGTGCCAGCAGTTTCGGGGGTGGCACTGAAGCTTTCTTT.

V and J are TRBV9 and TRBJ2-1, with TRBD2 matching 7 bases. V trimming: 0 bases; J trimming: 3 bases; junction bases outside the gene matches: 3. The CDR3 length is 15 residues. Germline assignment: CDR1 SGDLS and CDR2 YYNGEE. As DNA, the CDR3 is TGTGCCAGCAGCGTAGACCGGACTAGCTACAATGAGCAGTTCTTC. This codes for CASSVDRTSYNEQFF.

V gene TRBV2 combines with J gene TRBJ2-1, with TRBD1 matching 9 bases. This CDR3 is built from 20 residues. The ends lost 5 bases at V and 5 bases at J; junction bases unmatched: 22. CDR1 and CDR2 from the germline V gene are SNHLY and FYNNEI. CDR3 sequence: CASSRISLGDRVGLHNEQFF. The CDR3 nucleotides read TGTGCCAGCAGTAGGATAAGCCTGGGGGACAGGGTGGGACTTCACAATGAGCAGTTCTTC. The full variable domain, with the rest looked up from reference TRBV2 and TRBJ2-1, is EPEVTQTPSHQVTQMGQEVILRCVPISNHLYFYWYRQILGQKVEFLVSFYNNEISEKSEIFDDQFSVERPDGSNFTLKIRSTKLEDSAMYFCASSRISLGDRVGLHNEQFFGPGTRLTVL.

V gene TRBV6-1 combines with J gene TRBJ1-1; 7 nucleotides align to TRBD1. V was clipped by 3 bases and J by 6 bases; unmatched bases: 13. The CDR3 length is 16 residues. CDR1 is MNHNS and CDR2 is SASEGT in the germline V gene. The CDR3 DNA sequence: TGTGCCAGCAGTGACACAGGGGCTACGAGTGGAGCTGAAGCTTTCTTT. It yields the protein CASSDTGATSGAEAFF.

This clone has more than one count but fewer than ten. This rearrangement joins TRBV4-2 to TRBJ2-2; 7 positions match TRBD2. Germline V gene lookup returns CDR1 LGHNA and CDR2 YNFKEQ. The CDR3 has 16 residues. The J segment lost 1 base and the V segment lost 2 bases, leaving 4 bases of the junction unmatched. DNA for the CDR3: TGTGCCAGCAGCCAAAACCCTAGCGGGAACACCGGGGAGCTGTTTTTT. The encoded protein is CASSQNPSGNTGELFF.

This chain connects TRBV16 to TRBJ2-1; the D gene is possibly TRBD1 (5 bases). Germline CDR1 and CDR2: KGHSY and FQNENV. The V gene lost 4 bases and the J gene lost 6 bases, with 13 bases spanning the gap. This CDR3 region has 14 residues. CDR3: CASSPRAASNEQFF. In nucleotides, the CDR3 is TGTGCCAGCAGCCCCAGGGCCGCCTCCAATGAGCAGTTCTTC.

The CDR3 sequence is CASSEATGANTEAFF. The DNA of the CDR3 is TGTGCCAGCAGCGAGGCGACAGGGGCGAACACTGAAGCTTTCTTT. The V call is TRBV9, the J call TRBJ1-1; TRBD1 aligns across 8 bases. Trimming removed 3 bases from V and 1 base from J; junction bases left unmatched: 5. The CDR3 runs to 15 residues. Germline CDR1 is SGDLS and CDR2 is YYNGEE.

The V and J genes are TRBV6-1 and TRBJ2-3; 9 positions match TRBD1. The germline V gene encodes CDR1 MNHNS and CDR2 SASEGT. V shed 4 bases, J shed 2 bases, and the junction held 7 bases outside the gene matches. This CDR3 comprises 16 residues. The CDR3 DNA reads TGTGCCAGCAGTGGGATGACAGGGGGAGCCACAGATACGCAGTATTTT. It translates to CASSGMTGGATDTQYF.